This is a list of T cell receptor beta chains from one sample in a study of blood T cell repertoires in COVID-19. The assay was immunoSEQ multiplex PCR, and TCRdb's table has in-frame clones only and misses some. Here the sample spans roughly 270,000 clones, approximately 80% being singletons. The sequenced sample was PBMCs or T cells enriched from blood (not recorded which). Receptor source: a man aged 35 to 55 who had been exposed to COVID-19. Both conserved end residues are part of each CDR3. The order of the fields is clone size, D gene, J gene, V gene, CDR3 protein, CDR3 DNA. D genes are given only for firm matches. Rows may omit the clone size; those that give it use once, few, many or a size class.

size: -
D: TRBD1
J: TRBJ1-6
V: TRBV5-1
CDR3: CASSLLGQGNSPLHF
DNA: TGCGCCAGCAGCTTGTTAGGACAGGGGAATTCACCCCTCCACTTT

size: -
D: -
J: TRBJ1-1
V: TRBV10-1
CDR3: CASRDSELDEAFF
DNA: TGCGCCAGCAGGGACAGCGAGTTGGACGAAGCTTTCTTT

size: -
D: TRBD2
J: TRBJ2-7
V: TRBV9
CDR3: CASSVTAGISEQYF
DNA: TGTGCCAGCAGCGTGACAGCGGGGATAAGCGAGCAGTACTTC

size: -
D: TRBD2
J: TRBJ2-1
V: TRBV5-1
CDR3: CASSELARRPINEQFF
DNA: TGCGCCAGCAGCGAACTAGCGCGCCGACCCATCAATGAGCAGTTCTTC

size: -
D: -
J: TRBJ1-5
V: TRBV30
CDR3: CAWSPTNQPQHF
DNA: TGTGCCTGGAGTCCCACTAATCAGCCCCAGCATTTT

size: -
D: -
J: TRBJ1-2
V: TRBV19
CDR3: CASKEMWGRPTGYTF
DNA: TGTGCCAGTAAGGAAATGTGGGGGCGTCCGACGGGCTACACCTTC

size: -
D: TRBD2
J: TRBJ2-3
V: TRBV11-3
CDR3: CASSKYVAGGPTDTQYF
DNA: TGTGCCAGCAGCAAATATGTCGCGGGAGGTCCCACAGATACGCAGTATTTT

size: once
D: -
J: TRBJ1-2
V: TRBV16
CDR3: CASSLNLDSTNYGYTF
DNA: TGTGCCAGCAGCCTGAACCTGGACAGTACTAACTATGGCTACACCTTC

size: -
D: TRBD1
J: TRBJ2-7
V: TRBV18
CDR3: CASSLGQGGSEQYF
DNA: TGTGCCAGCTCTCTTGGACAGGGGGGAAGCGAGCAGTACTTC

size: -
D: -
J: TRBJ1-5
V: TRBV6-5
CDR3: CATSGGWGQPQHF
DNA: TGTGCCACCTCGGGAGGTTGGGGTCAGCCCCAGCATTTT

size: -
D: TRBD1
J: TRBJ1-6
V: TRBV3-1/TRBV3-2
CDR3: CASSLGQGRNSPLHF
DNA: TGTGCCAGCAGCCTCGGACAGGGGCGTAATTCACCCCTCCACTTT

size: once
D: TRBD2
J: TRBJ2-1
V: TRBV5-4
CDR3: CASSLEPSGATYNEQFF
DNA: TGTGCCAGCAGCTTGGAACCTAGCGGGGCTACCTACAATGAGCAGTTCTTC

size: -
D: -
J: TRBJ1-2
V: TRBV7-2
CDR3: CASSLGGSKANYGYTF
DNA: TGTGCCAGCAGCTTAGGAGGCAGTAAAGCTAACTATGGCTACACCTTC

size: -
D: -
J: TRBJ2-7
V: TRBV19
CDR3: CASSPEGGTYEQYF
DNA: TGTGCCAGTAGCCCCGAGGGGGGGACGTACGAGCAGTACTTC

size: -
D: TRBD1
J: TRBJ1-1
V: TRBV6-5
CDR3: CASSYSDRGSAEAFF
DNA: TGTGCCAGCAGTTATTCCGACAGGGGCTCGGCTGAAGCTTTCTTT

size: -
D: -
J: TRBJ2-5
V: TRBV5-4
CDR3: CASSFSGSRGETQYF
DNA: TGTGCCAGCAGCTTCTCAGGGTCGCGGGGAGAGACCCAGTACTTC

size: few
D: -
J: TRBJ1-1
V: TRBV28
CDR3: CASTGVGEAFF
DNA: TGTGCCAGCACAGGGGTCGGTGAAGCTTTCTTT

size: -
D: TRBD2
J: TRBJ2-1
V: TRBV11-1
CDR3: CASSTPTSGGNEQFF
DNA: TGTGCCAGCAGCACCCCGACTAGCGGGGGGAATGAGCAGTTCTTC

size: -
D: -
J: TRBJ1-6
V: TRBV28
CDR3: CASRSGETVNNSPLHF
DNA: TGTGCCAGCAGGTCCGGAGAGACGGTTAATAATTCACCCCTCCACTTT

size: -
D: TRBD1
J: TRBJ2-5
V: TRBV19
CDR3: CASRKGQGMYQETQYF
DNA: TGTGCCAGTAGAAAGGGACAGGGAATGTACCAAGAGACCCAGTACTTC

size: -
D: -
J: TRBJ2-7
V: TRBV7-3
CDR3: CASSLSAGYSYEQYF
DNA: TGTGCCAGCAGCTTATCGGCAGGGTACTCCTACGAGCAGTACTTC

size: -
D: TRBD2
J: TRBJ2-3
V: TRBV13
CDR3: CASSPSTGTTPYTQYF
DNA: TGTGCCAGCAGCCCATCTACCGGGACTACCCCGTATACGCAGTATTTT

size: -
D: -
J: TRBJ2-2
V: TRBV6-5
CDR3: CASRSLQNTGELFF
DNA: TGTGCCAGCAGATCACTACAAAACACCGGGGAGCTGTTTTTT

size: -
D: -
J: TRBJ1-6
V: TRBV2
CDR3: CASSDRGGNSPLHF
DNA: TGTGCCAGCAGTGACCGGGGAGGGAATTCACCCCTCCACTTT

size: -
D: -
J: TRBJ2-1
V: TRBV5-8
CDR3: CASSLVRTSYNEQFF
DNA: TGTGCCAGCAGCTTGGTGCGAACCTCTTACAATGAGCAGTTCTTC

size: -
D: -
J: TRBJ2-1
V: TRBV7-3
CDR3: CASSFMSGNEQFF
DNA: TGTGCCAGCAGCTTCATGAGCGGCAATGAGCAGTTCTTC

size: -
D: -
J: TRBJ2-7
V: TRBV29-1
CDR3: CSVTEGSYEQYF
DNA: TGCAGCGTTACGGAGGGCTCCTACGAGCAGTACTTC

size: -
D: -
J: TRBJ2-2
V: TRBV12-2
CDR3: CASRLSGRVWEKGELFF
DNA: TGTGCAAGTCGACTTAGCGGGAGGGTATGGGAAAAAGGGGAGCTGTTTTTT

size: once
D: -
J: TRBJ2-2
V: TRBV6-5
CDR3: CASTWDSKGELFF
DNA: TGTGCCAGCACCTGGGACTCTAAGGGGGAGCTGTTTTTT

size: once
D: -
J: TRBJ1-5
V: TRBV11-2
CDR3: CASSGTGGSGSNQPQHF
DNA: TGTGCCAGCAGCGGGACGGGGGGTTCAGGTAGCAATCAGCCCCAGCATTTT

size: -
D: TRBD1
J: TRBJ1-1
V: TRBV4-1
CDR3: CASSQLTPRKGQGENTEAFF
DNA: TGCGCCAGCAGCCAACTGACCCCGCGAAAGGGACAGGGCGAGAACACTGAAGCTTTCTTT

size: -
D: -
J: TRBJ1-3
V: TRBV7-8
CDR3: CASSVGRGGTIYF
DNA: TGTGCCAGCAGCGTTGGTCGCGGGGGCACCATATATTTT

size: once
D: -
J: TRBJ2-1
V: TRBV12-3/TRBV12-4
CDR3: CASRRVSNEQFF
DNA: TGTGCCAGCAGGCGGGTTAGCAATGAGCAGTTCTTC

size: -
D: -
J: TRBJ1-3
V: TRBV18
CDR3: CASSRGEGNTIYF
DNA: TGTGCCAGCTCACGTGGAGAAGGAAACACCATATATTTT

size: -
D: TRBD2
J: TRBJ2-3
V: TRBV5-8
CDR3: CASSEGLAGVRTDTQYF
DNA: TGTGCCAGCAGCGAAGGACTAGCGGGAGTTCGAACAGATACGCAGTATTTT

size: -
D: TRBD1
J: TRBJ1-2
V: TRBV6-4
CDR3: CASSPQRMTGTGYTF
DNA: TGTGCCAGCAGCCCTCAAAGAATGACAGGGACCGGCTACACCTTC

size: -
D: -
J: TRBJ1-6
V: TRBV7-3
CDR3: CASSLTRGNSPLHF
DNA: TGTGCCAGCAGCTTGACCAGGGGCAATTCACCCCTCCACTTT